The rows below give T cell receptor beta chains drawn from one sample of a study of CD8 T cells in Susac syndrome. TCRdb reanalysed the immunoSEQ multiplex PCR reads using MiXCR and keeps one entry per CDR3 protein. Of a few hundred thousand distinct CDR3 sequences listed, 95% are singletons. Sequencing was performed on CD4+ T cells from PBMCs. All receptors come from a human donor with multiple sclerosis. The CDR3 runs from the conserved cysteine through the conserved F or W. A D gene is named only where the DNA matches it firmly. Clone sizes are given selectively: once, few, many, or a class where the clone is expanded.

D	V	size	J	CDR3	DNA
.	TRBV2	.	TRBJ2-3	CASSRDGDLSTDTQYF	TGTGCCAGCAGTCGAGATGGGGACCTTAGCACAGATACGCAGTATTTT
.	TRBV12-3/TRBV12-4	.	TRBJ1-2	CASSPWDTSNYGYTF	TGTGCCAGCAGTCCCTGGGACACTTCTAACTATGGCTACACCTTC
.	TRBV15	.	TRBJ2-1	CATSISLDEQFF	TGTGCCACCAGCATCTCTTTGGATGAGCAGTTCTTC
.	TRBV4-2	.	TRBJ2-1	CASSQGGGWEQFF	TGTGCCAGCAGCCAAGGAGGGGGGTGGGAGCAGTTCTTC
TRBD1	TRBV20-1	.	TRBJ2-7	CSARGQGFHEQYF	TGCAGTGCTCGGGGACAGGGGTTCCACGAGCAGTACTTC
.	TRBV2	.	TRBJ2-5	CASRHMDRDPRETQYF	TGTGCCAGCAGGCACATGGACCGAGACCCTCGGGAGACCCAGTACTTC
.	TRBV12-3/TRBV12-4	.	TRBJ2-5	CASSYPVSGSPGTQYF	TGTGCCAGCAGTTACCCTGTTAGCGGTTCCCCAGGGACCCAGTACTTC
TRBD2	TRBV20-1	once	TRBJ2-7	CSAQTGGWSYEQYF	TGCAGTGCCCAGACGGGGGGGTGGTCCTACGAGCAGTACTTC
TRBD1	TRBV29-1	.	TRBJ1-1	CSGRGGTGVTEAFF	TGCAGCGGCCGCGGGGGCACAGGGGTCACTGAAGCTTTCTTT
.	TRBV30	.	TRBJ1-1	CAWSAPPSGTEAFF	TGTGCCTGGAGTGCCCCCCCCTCGGGCACTGAAGCTTTCTTT
.	TRBV29-1	.	TRBJ1-1	CSVEQRQGTEAFF	TGCAGCGTTGAGCAGCGGCAGGGCACTGAAGCTTTCTTT
.	TRBV28	.	TRBJ2-1	CASSPDPAREQFF	TGTGCCAGCAGCCCAGACCCGGCCCGTGAGCAGTTCTTC
TRBD1	TRBV4-2	.	TRBJ2-1	CASSQHGRAGGKNEQFF	TGTGCCAGCAGCCAACATGGTAGAGCAGGGGGCAAAAATGAGCAGTTCTTC
TRBD1	TRBV2	.	TRBJ2-3	CASSEARTGEGTDTQYF	TGTGCCAGCAGTGAAGCAAGGACAGGGGAGGGGACAGATACGCAGTATTTT
.	TRBV7-8	.	TRBJ1-1	CASSSYRNTEAFF	TGTGCCAGCAGCTCCTATAGGAACACTGAAGCTTTCTTT
TRBD2	TRBV7-8	.	TRBJ2-3	CASSQAGAHSDTQYF	TGTGCCAGCAGCCAAGCGGGGGCCCACTCAGATACGCAGTATTTT
.	TRBV3-1	.	TRBJ1-2	CASSQVRDVRYGYTF	TGTGCCAGCAGCCAAGTCCGCGACGTACGTTATGGCTACACCTTC
.	TRBV30	.	TRBJ2-7	CAWSDSFYEQYF	TGTGCCTGGAGTGACAGTTTCTACGAGCAGTACTTC
TRBD1	TRBV12-3/TRBV12-4	.	TRBJ2-1	CASSGTGGRNEQFF	TGTGCCAGCAGTGGGACAGGGGGCCGCAATGAGCAGTTCTTC
.	TRBV9	once	TRBJ1-1	CASSTGLLTEAFF	TGTGCCAGCAGTACAGGGCTCCTCACTGAAGCTTTCTTT
.	TRBV29-1	.	TRBJ1-1	CSAADTGKVTEAFF	TGCAGCGCCGCTGATACAGGGAAGGTCACTGAAGCTTTCTTT
.	TRBV20-1	.	TRBJ2-1	CRTGSPDNEQFF	TGCAGGACCGGGTCGCCGGACAATGAGCAGTTCTTC
.	TRBV12-3/TRBV12-4	.	TRBJ2-7	CASSSEFVSYEQYF	TGTGCCAGCAGTTCCGAGTTCGTGTCCTACGAGCAGTACTTC
.	TRBV5-4	.	TRBJ2-1	CASSLPGGAGPYNEQFF	TGTGCCAGCAGCTTGCCCGGTGGTGCGGGGCCCTACAATGAGCAGTTCTTC
TRBD1	TRBV30	.	TRBJ2-5	CAWSPPGGGETQYF	TGTGCCTGGAGCCCCCCAGGGGGCGGAGAGACCCAGTACTTC
.	TRBV20-1	.	TRBJ2-5	CSAKFAFRETQYF	TGCAGTGCTAAATTCGCGTTTAGGGAGACCCAGTACTTC
TRBD2	TRBV27	.	TRBJ2-1	CASSPRPGGLSDYNEQFF	TGTGCCAGCAGTCCCCGGCCGGGGGGGCTGTCCGACTACAATGAGCAGTTCTTC
.	TRBV27	.	TRBJ1-2	CASRQGGYGYTF	TGTGCCAGCAGACAGGGTGGCTATGGCTACACCTTC
.	TRBV20-1	.	TRBJ2-3	CSARESGGLGTQYF	TGCAGTGCTAGAGAATCGGGGGGCCTTGGTACGCAGTATTTT
.	TRBV9	.	TRBJ1-1	CASSPGPTNTEAFF	TGTGCCAGCAGCCCTGGACCCACGAACACTGAAGCTTTCTTT
.	TRBV3-1	.	TRBJ2-5	CASSQFRGRETQYF	TGTGCCAGCAGCCAATTCAGGGGAAGGGAGACCCAGTACTTC
TRBD2	TRBV28	.	TRBJ2-7	CATQGLRGGSYEQYF	TGTGCCACCCAAGGGTTACGGGGGGGTTCCTACGAGCAGTACTTC
.	TRBV7-2	.	TRBJ1-2	CASSPSSSYGYTF	TGTGCCAGCAGCCCCAGTAGCTCCTATGGCTACACCTTC
.	TRBV5-1	.	TRBJ1-2	CASSLEGLDGYTF	TGCGCCAGCAGCTTGGAGGGGCTGGATGGCTACACCTTC
.	TRBV3-1	.	TRBJ1-1	CASSSGARDTEAFF	TGTGCCAGCAGCTCAGGGGCCCGGGACACTGAAGCTTTCTTT
.	TRBV5-4	.	TRBJ2-4	CASENIAKNIQYF	TGTGCCAGCGAGAATATAGCCAAAAACATTCAGTACTTC
TRBD2	TRBV7-3	.	TRBJ2-3	CASSLGSGGGDTQYF	TGTGCCAGCAGCTTAGGCAGCGGGGGAGGAGATACGCAGTATTTT
.	TRBV5-6	.	TRBJ2-3	CASSFQGTAYF	TGTGCCAGCAGCTTTCAGGGAACGGCATATTTT
.	TRBV4-2	.	TRBJ2-7	CASSQGGISYEQYF	TGTGCCAGCAGCCAAGGCGGCATCTCCTACGAGCAGTACTTC
.	TRBV6-5	once	TRBJ1-2	CASRIRNANYGYTF	TGTGCCAGCAGGATAAGGAATGCTAACTATGGCTACACCTTC
TRBD1	TRBV12-3/TRBV12-4	once	TRBJ1-2	CASSHYYPGQLRANYGYTF	TGTGCCAGCAGCCATTATTATCCGGGACAGCTAAGAGCTAACTATGGCTACACCTTC
.	TRBV13	.	TRBJ1-4	CASSLRHSSRRLFF	TGTGCCAGCAGCTTACGCCACAGCTCGCGGAGACTGTTTTTT
.	TRBV28	.	TRBJ2-7	CASRSRSLSSYEQYF	TGTGCCAGCAGGTCCCGCAGTCTCAGCTCCTACGAGCAGTACTTC
.	TRBV28	.	TRBJ2-6	CASSTSSGANVLTF	TGTGCCAGCAGTACAAGCTCTGGGGCCAACGTCCTGACTTTC
.	TRBV20-1	once	TRBJ2-6	CSARDQGSGANVLTF	TGCAGTGCTAGAGATCAGGGTTCGGGGGCCAACGTCCTGACTTTC
TRBD2	TRBV7-3	.	TRBJ2-5	CASSVGTSGAETQYF	TGTGCCAGCAGCGTTGGGACTAGCGGGGCGGAGACCCAGTACTTC
.	TRBV12-3/TRBV12-4	.	TRBJ2-7	CASSFIVGEDEQYF	TGTGCCAGCAGTTTTATAGTTGGGGAGGACGAGCAGTACTTC
.	TRBV29-1	.	TRBJ2-7	CSVVGQRAAYEQYF	TGCAGCGTTGTTGGGCAGCGGGCTGCCTACGAGCAGTACTTC
.	TRBV29-1	.	TRBJ2-3	CSVVTVNTDTQYF	TGCAGCGTTGTAACCGTTAACACAGATACGCAGTATTTT
.	TRBV4-2	.	TRBJ2-7	CASSQDRSREQYF	TGTGCCAGCAGCCAAGATCGAAGCCGCGAGCAGTACTTC
.	TRBV20-1	few	TRBJ2-5	CSARGQETQYF	TGCAGTGCTAGGGGTCAAGAGACCCAGTACTTC
TRBD2	TRBV7-2	.	TRBJ2-1	CASSLNGAGTSFSHEQFF	TGTGCCAGCAGCTTAAATGGGGCCGGGACTAGCTTTAGTCATGAGCAGTTCTTC